This is a list of T cell receptor beta chains from one sample in a study of sequential checkpoint blockade in melanoma. Using immunoSEQ multiplex PCR, the repertoire was profiled, and TCRdb retains in-frame clones only, with some absent. This sample yields approximately 8,000 clones, of which more than 55% are seen a single time; around 46% belongs to the top ten. The input for sequencing was CD8+ T cells sorted from blood (inferred from file names), taken from a patient given nivolumab and ipilimumab in sequence. Source of these receptors: a human patient with melanoma. Some clones in this sample may be carry-over from other donors' samples. The CDR3 runs from the conserved cysteine through the conserved F or W. Fields, in order: V gene, J gene, CDR3 length, clone size, D gene, CDR3 protein, CDR3 DNA. D genes are given only for firm matches. The size entry is marked missing in some rows and otherwise reads once, few, many or a size class.

v_gene: TRBV9; j_gene: TRBJ1-1; len: 14; abundance: .; d_gene: .; CDR3aa: CASSVGGGITEAFF; CDR3nt: TGTGCCAGCAGCGTAGGCGGGGGGATCACTGAAGCTTTCTTT
v_gene: TRBV27; j_gene: TRBJ1-2; len: 16; abundance: .; d_gene: TRBD1; CDR3aa: CASSYRTGGVEDGYTF; CDR3nt: TGTGCCAGCAGTTACAGGACAGGGGGCGTCGAGGATGGCTACACCTTC
v_gene: TRBV4-3; j_gene: TRBJ2-7; len: 13; abundance: .; d_gene: .; CDR3aa: CASSLSWGDEQYF; CDR3nt: TGCGCCAGCAGCCTCTCGTGGGGCGACGAGCAGTACTTC
v_gene: TRBV5-5; j_gene: TRBJ1-3; len: 14; abundance: .; d_gene: .; CDR3aa: CASSLTASGNTIYF; CDR3nt: TGTGCCAGCAGCTTAACAGCCTCTGGAAACACCATATATTTT
v_gene: TRBV19; j_gene: TRBJ1-2; len: 15; abundance: .; d_gene: .; CDR3aa: CASSISLSNNYGYTF; CDR3nt: TGTGCCAGTAGTATAAGTCTATCCAATAACTATGGCTACACCTTC
v_gene: TRBV5-8; j_gene: TRBJ1-6; len: 20; abundance: .; d_gene: TRBD1; CDR3aa: CASTQDRRSELRTYNSPLHF; CDR3nt: TGTGCCAGCACCCAGGACAGGAGGTCCGAGCTGAGGACCTATAATTCACCCCTCCACTTT
v_gene: TRBV7-6; j_gene: TRBJ2-6; len: 17; abundance: .; d_gene: TRBD1; CDR3aa: CASSLRTGYSGANVLTF; CDR3nt: TGTGCCAGCAGCTTAAGGACAGGGTACTCTGGGGCCAACGTCCTGACTTTC
v_gene: TRBV10-3; j_gene: TRBJ1-5; len: 15; abundance: few; d_gene: .; CDR3aa: CAISELGRANQPQHF; CDR3nt: TGTGCCATCAGTGAGCTGGGCAGGGCTAATCAGCCCCAGCATTTT
v_gene: TRBV4-2; j_gene: TRBJ1-2; len: 15; abundance: medium-sized; d_gene: .; CDR3aa: CASSQTLTGFYGYTF; CDR3nt: TGTGCCAGCAGCCAAACCCTTACAGGCTTCTATGGCTACACCTTC
v_gene: TRBV7-6; j_gene: TRBJ1-1; len: 14; abundance: .; d_gene: TRBD1; CDR3aa: CASSPGGRGTEAFF; CDR3nt: TGTGCCAGCAGCCCTGGCGGCAGGGGGACTGAAGCTTTCTTT
v_gene: TRBV5-1; j_gene: TRBJ1-2; len: 16; abundance: .; d_gene: TRBD1; CDR3aa: CASSRDRAWRYHGYTF; CDR3nt: TGCGCCAGCAGCAGAGACAGGGCTTGGCGCTATCATGGCTACACCTTC
v_gene: TRBV7-8; j_gene: TRBJ1-3; len: 18; abundance: .; d_gene: .; CDR3aa: CASSLGGRSAYVGNTIYF; CDR3nt: TGTGCCAGCAGCTTGGGGGGACGGAGCGCATACGTCGGAAACACCATATATTTT
v_gene: TRBV7-9; j_gene: TRBJ2-7; len: 13; abundance: few; d_gene: TRBD1; CDR3aa: CASSRGQNYEQYF; CDR3nt: TGTGCCAGCAGCCGGGGACAGAACTACGAGCAGTACTTC
v_gene: TRBV5-8; j_gene: TRBJ1-2; len: 14; abundance: .; d_gene: TRBD1; CDR3aa: CASSWTGVIYGYTF; CDR3nt: TGTGCCAGCAGCTGGACAGGGGTTATCTATGGCTACACCTTC
v_gene: TRBV2; j_gene: TRBJ1-1; len: 12; abundance: .; d_gene: .; CDR3aa: CATYTANTEAFF; CDR3nt: TGTGCCACCTATACCGCAAACACTGAAGCTTTCTTT
v_gene: TRBV19; j_gene: TRBJ2-6; len: 13; abundance: few; d_gene: .; CDR3aa: CASKLILANVLTF; CDR3nt: TGTGCCAGTAAGCTAATATTGGCCAACGTCCTGACTTTC
v_gene: TRBV7-9; j_gene: TRBJ2-7; len: 12; abundance: .; d_gene: .; CDR3aa: CASSWQGPEQYF; CDR3nt: TGTGCCAGCAGTTGGCAGGGTCCCGAGCAGTACTTC
v_gene: TRBV10-3; j_gene: TRBJ2-7; len: 14; abundance: .; d_gene: TRBD1; CDR3aa: CAISERQGVDEQYF; CDR3nt: TGTGCCATCAGTGAGAGACAGGGGGTTGACGAGCAGTACTTC
v_gene: TRBV4-2; j_gene: TRBJ1-5; len: 17; abundance: once; d_gene: TRBD1; CDR3aa: CASSSRTGGPWDQPQHF; CDR3nt: TGTGCCAGCAGCTCCAGGACAGGGGGTCCTTGGGATCAGCCCCAGCATTTT
v_gene: TRBV7-9; j_gene: TRBJ2-5; len: 14; abundance: .; d_gene: TRBD1; CDR3aa: CASSRQGAQETQYF; CDR3nt: TGTGCCAGCAGCCGCCAGGGGGCGCAGGAGACCCAGTACTTC
v_gene: TRBV7-1; j_gene: TRBJ1-2; len: 16; abundance: .; d_gene: .; CDR3aa: CASSLPDTPLNYGYTF; CDR3nt: TGTGCCAGCAGCTTACCTGATACTCCCCTTAACTATGGCTACACCTTC
v_gene: TRBV15; j_gene: TRBJ2-7; len: 14; abundance: .; d_gene: .; CDR3aa: CATSQDSRKDEQYF; CDR3nt: TGTGCCACCAGCCAGGACTCGCGCAAGGACGAGCAGTACTTC
v_gene: TRBV7-2; j_gene: TRBJ2-7; len: 16; abundance: .; d_gene: .; CDR3aa: CASSLGMGRRTYEQYF; CDR3nt: TGTGCCAGCAGCTTAGGCATGGGCAGGCGAACCTACGAGCAGTACTTC
v_gene: TRBV30; j_gene: TRBJ1-3; len: 16; abundance: .; d_gene: .; CDR3aa: CAWSERRQGSGNTIYF; CDR3nt: TGTGCCTGGAGTGAACGACGTCAGGGCTCTGGAAACACCATATATTTT
v_gene: TRBV14; j_gene: TRBJ1-2; len: 15; abundance: once; d_gene: TRBD1; CDR3aa: CASSPRDRALGGYTF; CDR3nt: TGTGCCAGCAGCCCCCGGGACAGGGCCCTGGGAGGCTACACCTTC
v_gene: TRBV27; j_gene: TRBJ1-1; len: 15; abundance: .; d_gene: .; CDR3aa: CASSLEALADTEAFF; CDR3nt: TGTGCCAGCAGTTTGGAGGCCCTCGCGGACACTGAAGCTTTCTTT
v_gene: TRBV19; j_gene: TRBJ2-7; len: 13; abundance: .; d_gene: TRBD1; CDR3aa: CASSFLQGYEQYF; CDR3nt: TGTGCCAGTAGTTTCTTACAGGGGTACGAGCAGTACTTC
v_gene: TRBV28; j_gene: TRBJ1-2; len: 17; abundance: .; d_gene: TRBD1; CDR3aa: CASSADPGQGRNYGYTF; CDR3nt: TGTGCCAGCAGTGCAGACCCGGGACAGGGGAGAAACTATGGCTACACCTTC
v_gene: TRBV2; j_gene: TRBJ1-5; len: 14; abundance: few; d_gene: TRBD1; CDR3aa: CASRPGTDHQPQHF; CDR3nt: TGTGCCAGCAGACCCGGGACAGACCATCAGCCCCAGCATTTT
v_gene: TRBV6-6; j_gene: TRBJ1-5; len: 14; abundance: medium-sized; d_gene: .; CDR3aa: CASSSVNRNQPQHF; CDR3nt: TGTGCCAGTTCATCAGTGAACAGGAATCAGCCCCAGCATTTT
v_gene: TRBV9; j_gene: TRBJ1-2; len: 14; abundance: .; d_gene: .; CDR3aa: CASSIGREIYGYTF; CDR3nt: TGTGCCAGCAGCATCGGCAGGGAAATCTATGGCTACACCTTC
v_gene: TRBV7-9; j_gene: TRBJ2-7; len: 16; abundance: .; d_gene: .; CDR3aa: CASSPGGGAHSYEQYF; CDR3nt: TGTGCCAGCAGCCCAGGAGGGGGGGCCCACTCCTACGAGCAGTACTTC
v_gene: TRBV6-1; j_gene: TRBJ2-7; len: 15; abundance: .; d_gene: .; CDR3aa: CASSEWGGPSYEQYF; CDR3nt: TGTGCCAGCAGTGAATGGGGGGGCCCCTCCTACGAGCAGTACTTC
v_gene: TRBV5-1; j_gene: TRBJ1-1; len: 11; abundance: once; d_gene: .; CDR3aa: CASSLNSEAFF; CDR3nt: TGCGCCAGCAGCTTGAACAGTGAAGCTTTCTTT
v_gene: TRBV9; j_gene: TRBJ1-1; len: 15; abundance: .; d_gene: .; CDR3aa: CASSVVRGMNTEAFF; CDR3nt: TGTGCCAGCAGCGTAGTTAGGGGGATGAACACTGAAGCTTTCTTT
v_gene: TRBV13; j_gene: TRBJ2-7; len: 17; abundance: once; d_gene: TRBD1; CDR3aa: CASSTYGGQVGSYEQYF; CDR3nt: TGTGCCAGCAGCACTTATGGGGGACAGGTTGGCTCCTACGAGCAGTACTTC
v_gene: TRBV28; j_gene: TRBJ2-7; len: 15; abundance: .; d_gene: TRBD1; CDR3aa: CASSSTGTVAYEQYF; CDR3nt: TGTGCCAGCAGTTCCACCGGGACAGTTGCCTACGAGCAGTACTTC
v_gene: TRBV27; j_gene: TRBJ1-5; len: 13; abundance: .; d_gene: .; CDR3aa: CASTPAGNQPQHF; CDR3nt: TGTGCCAGCACCCCCGCAGGGAATCAGCCCCAGCATTTT
v_gene: TRBV30; j_gene: TRBJ2-7; len: 13; abundance: few; d_gene: .; CDR3aa: CAWSRSDAYEQYF; CDR3nt: TGTGCCTGGAGCAGGTCCGACGCCTACGAGCAGTACTTC
v_gene: TRBV7-9; j_gene: TRBJ2-4; len: 17; abundance: .; d_gene: TRBD2; CDR3aa: CASSFGKRGLAKNIQYF; CDR3nt: TGTGCCAGCAGCTTCGGAAAGCGGGGTTTAGCCAAAAACATTCAGTACTTC
v_gene: TRBV2; j_gene: TRBJ1-4; len: 15; abundance: .; d_gene: .; CDR3aa: CASRDRKTTNEKLFF; CDR3nt: TGTGCCAGCAGGGACAGAAAAACAACTAATGAAAAACTGTTTTTT
v_gene: TRBV20-1; j_gene: TRBJ1-2; len: 11; abundance: .; d_gene: TRBD1; CDR3aa: CKGQGAYGYTF; CDR3nt: TGCAAAGGACAGGGCGCCTATGGCTACACCTTC